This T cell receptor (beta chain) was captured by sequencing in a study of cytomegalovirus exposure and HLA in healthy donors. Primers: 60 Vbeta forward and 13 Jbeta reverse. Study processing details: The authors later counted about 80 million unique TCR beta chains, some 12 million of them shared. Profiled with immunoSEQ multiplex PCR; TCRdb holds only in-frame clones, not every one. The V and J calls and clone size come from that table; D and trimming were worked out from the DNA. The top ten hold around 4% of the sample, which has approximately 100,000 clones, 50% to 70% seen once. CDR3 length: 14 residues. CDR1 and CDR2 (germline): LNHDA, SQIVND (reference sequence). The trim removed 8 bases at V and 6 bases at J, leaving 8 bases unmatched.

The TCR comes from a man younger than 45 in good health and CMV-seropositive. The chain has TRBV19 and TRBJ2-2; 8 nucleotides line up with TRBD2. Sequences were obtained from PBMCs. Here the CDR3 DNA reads TGTGCCAGTCTTAGCGGGATTAAGGCCGGGGAGCTGTTTTTT. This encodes CASLSGIKAGELFF.